Described below is a single TCR beta chain sequence and its context. No antigen is known for it. This specimen belongs to a study of yellow fever vaccine responses in identical twins. Points from the study as a whole: Reports say the vaccine T cell response in twins looked partly convergent and partly personalized.

From the RT-PCR reads, TCRdb called clonotypes with MiXCR, one entry per CDR3 protein. The sample carries 18,000 or so distinct CDR3 sequences, roughly three fifths recorded once. CDR3 length: 15 residues. The germline gives CDR1 SEHNR, CDR2 FQNEAQ (reference sequence). The V gene end was trimmed by 5 bases and the J gene end by 3 bases; junction bases not matched to a gene: 8. The receptor's source is a woman younger than 30 who received the yellow fever vaccine. The sequenced sample was T cells from blood (PBMCs), unsorted or a sorted subset (not recorded which), obtained before or after yellow fever vaccination (not recorded which). The chain is built from TRBV7-9 and TRBJ2-3, with TRBD2 matching over 7 bases. The CDR3 nucleotides are TGTGCCAGCAGCCAGGCGAGCGGGGAAACAGATACGCAGTATTTT. Translating it yields CASSQASGETDTQYF. The whole variable domain, filled in from reference TRBV7-9 and TRBJ2-3, reads DTGVSQNPRHKITKRGQNVTFRCDPISEHNRLYWYRQTLGQGPEFLTYFQNEAQLEKSRLLSDRFSAERPKGSFSTLEIQRTEQGDSAMYLCASSQASGETDTQYFGPGTRLTVL.